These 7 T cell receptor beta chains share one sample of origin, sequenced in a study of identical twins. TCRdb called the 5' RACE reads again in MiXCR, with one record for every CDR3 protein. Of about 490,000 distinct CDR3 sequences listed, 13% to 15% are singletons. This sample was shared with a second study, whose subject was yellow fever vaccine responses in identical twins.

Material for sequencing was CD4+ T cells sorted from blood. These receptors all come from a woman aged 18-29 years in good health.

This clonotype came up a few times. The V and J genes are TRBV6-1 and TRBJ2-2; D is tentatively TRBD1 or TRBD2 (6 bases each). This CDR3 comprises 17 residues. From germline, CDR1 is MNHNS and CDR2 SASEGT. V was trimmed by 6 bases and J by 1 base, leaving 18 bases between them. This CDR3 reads CASRRDNRLGNTGELFF. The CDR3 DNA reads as TGTGCCAGCAGACGGGACAACAGACTAGGGAACACCGGGGAGCTGTTTTTT.

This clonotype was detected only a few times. CDR3 loop: CAISAIAGGTNEQFF. CDR3 bases: TGTGCCATCAGTGCAATTGCGGGAGGGACCAATGAGCAGTTCTTC. The rearrangement joins TRBV10-3 to TRBJ2-1; 9 nucleotides line up with TRBD2. The CDR3 has 15 amino acids. Per germline, CDR1 ENHRY and CDR2 SYGVKD. J was trimmed by 6 bases and V by 4 bases; bases with no gene match: 7.

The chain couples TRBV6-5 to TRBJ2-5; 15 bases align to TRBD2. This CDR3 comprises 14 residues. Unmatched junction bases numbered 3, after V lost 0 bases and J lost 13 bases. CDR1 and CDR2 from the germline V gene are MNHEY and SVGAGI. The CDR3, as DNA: TGTGCCAGCAGTTACTCCGGGACTAGCGGGGGGCTGTACTTC. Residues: CASSYSGTSGGLYF.

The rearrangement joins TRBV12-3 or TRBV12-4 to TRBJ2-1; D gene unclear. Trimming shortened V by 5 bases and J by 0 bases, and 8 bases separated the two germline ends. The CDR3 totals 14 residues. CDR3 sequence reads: CASSPKVSYNEQFF. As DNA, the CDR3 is TGTGCCAGCAGTCCAAAAGTCTCCTACAATGAGCAGTTCTTC.

The CDR3 here is CASSLGPGDEQYF. In nucleotides, the CDR3 is TGTGCCAGCAGCTTGGGCCCGGGGGACGAGCAGTACTTC. The rearrangement joins TRBV5-6 to TRBJ2-7, with D perhaps TRBD2 (6 bases). The CDR3 runs to 13 residues. Germline assignment: CDR1 SGHDT and CDR2 YYEEEE. Trimming shortened V by 0 bases and J by 5 bases, and 9 bases separated the two germline ends. Drawing the rest from reference TRBV5-6 and TRBJ2-7, the complete variable domain is DAGVTQSPTHLIKTRGQQVTLRCSPKSGHDTVSWYQQALGQGPQFIFQYYEEEERQRGNFPDRFSGHQFPNYSSELNVNALLLGDSALYLCASSLGPGDEQYFGPGTRLTVT.

In DNA form, the CDR3 reads TGTGCCAGCAGCCCAGGACTAGCGGGAGGGCCCATCAGCGAGCAGTACTTC. Protein sequence: CASSPGLAGGPISEQYF. This chain links TRBV7-9 with TRBJ2-7; 15 bases line up with TRBD2. CDR1 and CDR2 from the germline V gene are SEHNR and FQNEAQ (reference sequence). The CDR3 is 17 amino acids. J gave up 6 bases and V 5 bases, and 11 bases lay outside the gene matches. Together with reference TRBV7-9 and TRBJ2-7, the CDR3 gives the full variable domain: DTGVSQNPRHKITKRGQNVTFRCDPISEHNRLYWYRQTLGQGPEFLTYFQNEAQLEKSRLLSDRFSAERPKGSFSTLEIQRTEQGDSAMYLCASSPGLAGGPISEQYFGPGTRLTVT.

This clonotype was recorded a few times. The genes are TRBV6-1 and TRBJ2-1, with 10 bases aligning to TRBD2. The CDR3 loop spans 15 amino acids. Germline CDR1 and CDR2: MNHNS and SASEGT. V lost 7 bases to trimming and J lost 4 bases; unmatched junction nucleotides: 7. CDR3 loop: CASTRAGGRYNEQFF. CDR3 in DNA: TGTGCCAGCACTAGAGCGGGAGGGCGTTACAATGAGCAGTTCTTC.